A selection of T cell receptor beta chains follows, all from one sample in a study of beta chain features in type 1 diabetes. Only in-frame clones appear in the TCRdb table, and some are missing; sequencing was by immunoSEQ multiplex PCR. This sample has about 360,000 clones; around 12% occur once, and the top ten carry approximately 0.011%. The material sequenced was naive CD4+ T cells from blood. The receptor source for this set is a woman between 18 and 30 years old with type 1 diabetes. Each CDR3 is given with its conserved first and last residue. Each record gives: J gene, V gene, clone size, D gene, CDR3 DNA, CDR3 protein. The D gene is left open where the match is weak. A row's size may be missing; if present it is once, few, many or a size class.

J: TRBJ2-3
V: TRBV11-2
size: .
D: .
DNA: TGTGCCAGCAGCTTGGCAGTAACAGATACGCAGTATTTT
CDR3: CASSLAVTDTQYF

J: TRBJ2-1
V: TRBV11-3
size: few
D: .
DNA: TGTGCCAGCAACCCCCTGTGGCGGGACGAGCGCAAGTTCTTC
CDR3: CASNPLWRDERKFF

J: TRBJ2-5
V: TRBV28
size: .
D: .
DNA: TGTGCCAGCAAAAGACAGGGAGGACAAGAGACCCAGTACTTC
CDR3: CASKRQGGQETQYF

J: TRBJ2-5
V: TRBV6-5
size: .
D: .
DNA: TGTGCCAGCAGTTACTCGAGCACTCCGGGGACCCAGTACTTC
CDR3: CASSYSSTPGTQYF

J: TRBJ1-5
V: TRBV18
size: few
D: TRBD1
DNA: TGTGCCAGCTCACCACGAGCAGGGGGCGGTCAGCCCCAGCATTTT
CDR3: CASSPRAGGGQPQHF

J: TRBJ1-4
V: TRBV28
size: few
D: TRBD1
DNA: TGTGCCAGCAGTCCATCACAGGGGGCGCGGGAAAAACTGTTTTTT
CDR3: CASSPSQGAREKLFF

J: TRBJ2-7
V: TRBV14
size: few
D: TRBD2
DNA: TGTGCCAGCAGCCAAGATGGGAGGGGGCAGTACTTC
CDR3: CASSQDGRGQYF

J: TRBJ1-1
V: TRBV2
size: few
D: .
DNA: TGTGCCAACGTCATGGAGGGCACTGAAGCTTTCTTT
CDR3: CANVMEGTEAFF

J: TRBJ2-7
V: TRBV7-8
size: .
D: TRBD1
DNA: TGTGCCAGCAGCTTACCCCGGACAGGGCAAGGATCCTACGAGCAGTACTTC
CDR3: CASSLPRTGQGSYEQYF

J: TRBJ2-7
V: TRBV30
size: few
D: TRBD2
DNA: TGTGCCTGGAGGCTAGCGGGAGCCTACGAGCAGTACTTC
CDR3: CAWRLAGAYEQYF

J: TRBJ1-6
V: TRBV2
size: few
D: TRBD1
DNA: TGTGCCAGCAGTGATCAGGGGGCGTATTCACCCCTCCACTTT
CDR3: CASSDQGAYSPLHF

J: TRBJ1-1
V: TRBV19
size: .
D: .
DNA: TGTGCCAGTAGCCCTGGGCAGGGGTGGACTGAAGCTTTCTTT
CDR3: CASSPGQGWTEAFF

J: TRBJ2-1
V: TRBV29-1
size: .
D: .
DNA: TGCAGCGATAGCGTCTCCCACAATGAGCAGTTCTTC
CDR3: CSDSVSHNEQFF

J: TRBJ2-1
V: TRBV9
size: .
D: TRBD2
DNA: TGTGCCAGCCGGGGGGTGGGCAATGAGCAGTTCTTC
CDR3: CASRGVGNEQFF

J: TRBJ1-4
V: TRBV29-1
size: .
D: TRBD1
DNA: TGCAGCGCCTCCGGGACAGATGAAAAACTGTTTTTT
CDR3: CSASGTDEKLFF

J: TRBJ1-6
V: TRBV5-4
size: .
D: TRBD1
DNA: TGTGCCAGCAGCTTGGACAGGACAGGAACCCTCCACTTT
CDR3: CASSLDRTGTLHF

J: TRBJ2-4
V: TRBV18
size: .
D: TRBD1
DNA: TGTGCCAGCTCGCCCTCCGGGACAGGGGCCAAAAACATTCAGTACTTC
CDR3: CASSPSGTGAKNIQYF